This TCR beta chain was observed in a study of somatic mutations in cytotoxic T cells in rheumatoid arthritis. Repertoires were generated with immunoSEQ multiplex PCR, while TCRdb's copy carries only in-frame clones and drops some. The sample has about 16,000 clones; 78% are singletons. Germline lookup yields CDR1 LGHNA and CDR2 YNFKEQ. Deletions cut 0 bases from V and 0 bases from J, with 15 bases between. The CDR3 consists of 17 residues. This clone came up once. Sequenced input: CD8+ T cells sorted from blood. The origin of this receptor is an adult with rheumatoid arthritis. The rearrangement uses TRBV4-2 and TRBJ2-7; the D call may be TRBD1 or TRBD2 (5 bases each). CDR3 coding DNA: TGTGCCAGCAGCCAAGATCGGGGACGGACGAGCTCCTACGAGCAGTACTTC. This sequence encodes CASSQDRGRTSSYEQYF.